This T cell receptor (beta chain) appears in the sequencing data of a study of blood T cell repertoires in COVID-19. TCRdb keeps only in-frame clones here, not all; method: immunoSEQ multiplex PCR. The sample contains about 310,000 clones, around 90% of which appear only once. Trimming stripped 1 base from V and 4 bases from J, with 16 bases between. CDR1 and CDR2 from the germline V gene are MGHRA and YSYEKL. The CDR3 is 16 residues long. All recovered Cohort 3 donors got two negative PCRs, got clearance, or saw symptom resolution. The chain recombines TRBV4-1 with TRBJ1-2, with D unresolved. The receptor's source is a man aged 60 to 69 who had recovered from COVID-19. The sample was PBMCs or T cells enriched from blood (not recorded which). CDR3 nucleotide sequence: TGCGCCAGCAGCCAAGGTGACACATCCCTTGGCTATGGCTACACCTTC. It yields the protein CASSQGDTSLGYGYTF.